Below, 31 T cell receptor beta chains from the same sample are listed, as sequenced in a study of CD8+CD57+ T cells in acquired aplastic anemia (dated by TCRdb to 2016 to 2019). These reads were obtained on an Illumina HiSeq 2000. Profiling of TCR beta VDJ combinations and CDR3 sequences used genomic DNA as the template. TCRdb reran the public reads through fastp at Q25 and MiXCR, keeping productive beta chains. Duplicate CDR3 protein sequences are folded into a single record with the most common DNA and genes. The sample table holds under 250,000 distinct CDR3 sequences, of which 45% to 50% were seen once. 7.8% of the sample rests with the top ten. Expansion of CD8+CD57+ cells had been shown by flow cytometry in the patients chosen for sequencing. Sequenced input: sorted CD4+, CD8+, or CD8+CD57+ T cells (not recorded which) from PBMCs. These receptors were collected from a human donor with aplastic anemia.

Details on this clonotype: The junction departs from germline at one end; a sequencing error may be responsible. The gene calls are TRBV2 and TRBJ2-7; D tentatively reads TRBD1 or TRBD2 (5 bases each). The length of the CDR3 is 13 residues. Germline V gives CDR1 SNHLY, CDR2 FYNNEI. The CDR3 DNA reads as TGTGCCAGCAGTGTGGGGGTGGGGTACGGGCAGTACTTC. Residues: CASSVGVGYGQYF. Combining the CDR3 with reference TRBV2 and TRBJ2-7 gives the whole variable domain EPEVTQTPSHQVTQMGQEVILRCVPISNHLYFYWYRQILGQKVEFLVSFYNNEISEKSEIFDDQFSVERPDGSNFTLKIRSTKLEDSAMYFCASSVGVGYGQYFGPGTRLTVT.

This clonotype was recorded at least ten times. The chain recombines TRBV7-9 with TRBJ2-3, with a tentative D call TRBD2 (5 bases). CDR1 SEHNR and CDR2 FQNEAQ come from the germline V gene (reference sequence). The V gene lost 3 bases and the J gene lost 5 bases, with 12 bases spanning the gap. This CDR3 contains 14 residues. In DNA, the CDR3 is TGTGCCAGCAGCTTTGTCCGGGAACAAGATACGCAGTATTTT. Its protein is CASSFVREQDTQYF.

This clonotype was seen at least ten times. This chain connects TRBV20-1 to TRBJ2-5; D is unresolved. CDR1 and CDR2 (germline): DFQATT, SNEGSKA (reference sequence). The V gene lost 1 base and the J gene lost 3 bases, with 3 bases spanning the gap. CDR3 length: 11 residues. In DNA form, the CDR3 reads TGCAGTGCTAGAGCCGAAGAGACCCAGTACTTC. The encoded protein is CSARAEETQYF.

The chain employs TRBV19 and TRBJ2-7; a possible D gene is TRBD1 (6 bases). The CDR3 is 15 amino acids. Deletions cut 6 bases from V and 4 bases from J, with 19 bases between. Germline V gene sequence: CDR1 LNHDA, CDR2 SQIVND (reference sequence). The CDR3 sequence: CASRQAGTTKYEQYF. The CDR3 DNA follows: TGTGCCAGTAGACAGGCAGGGACAACTAAATACGAGCAGTACTTC.

The chain carries TRBV7-2 and TRBJ1-2, with 9 positions matching TRBD1. Germline loops: CDR1 SGHTA, CDR2 FQGNSA. The CDR3 totals 17 residues. The ends lost 6 bases at V and 5 bases at J; junction bases unmatched: 16. CDR3: CASRNTGDRVYSYGYTF. CDR3 coding DNA: TGTGCCAGCAGGAACACCGGGGACAGGGTTTATTCTTATGGCTACACCTTC.

This clonotype came up many times. The chain is built from TRBV7-9 and TRBJ2-7; 8 nucleotides agree with TRBD1. This CDR3 is 15 amino acids long. Germline-derived CDR1 and CDR2 are SEHNR and FQNEAQ (reference sequence). With 1 base clipped from V and 4 bases from J, the junction kept 6 bases outside the gene matches. CDR3 in DNA: TGTGCCAGCAGCTTAGTTCAGGGGGCTAGATACGAGCAGTACTTC. Translation gives CASSLVQGARYEQYF.

This clonotype occurred a few times. A much larger clone is a single base away; this may be a read error. CDR3 amino acids: CASSLGAETQYF. CDR3 coding DNA: TGTGCCAGCAGCTTAGGGGCGGAGACCCAGTACTTC. The genes are TRBV7-6 and TRBJ2-5; D is unclear. CDR1 is SGHVS and CDR2 is FNYEAQ in the germline V gene. Deletions cut 1 base from V and 5 bases from J, with 5 bases between. The CDR3 runs to 12 residues. Full variable domain (remainder filled in from reference TRBV7-6 and TRBJ2-5): GAGVSQSPRYKVTKRGQDVALRCDPISGHVSLYWYRQALGQGPEFLTYFNYEAQQDKSGLPNDRFSAERPEGSISTLTIQRTEQRDSAMYRCASSLGAETQYFGPGTRLLVL.

This clonotype was seen many times. J is TRBJ1-5 and V is TRBV10-2; D gene uncertain. The V and J ends lost 2 bases and 4 bases respectively, with 9 bases between them. CDR3 length equals 14 residues. CDR1 and CDR2 (germline): WSHSY, SAAADI. Written as DNA, the CDR3 is TGCGCCAGCAGTGAGCCGGGCGTGAATCAGCCCCAGCATTTT. This sequence encodes CASSEPGVNQPQHF.

Regarding this clonotype: An end of the junction does not agree with germline; a read error may underlie this. The CDR3 DNA follows: TGCGGTGCTAGAGATACTAGCGGTCTTTACGAGCAGTACTTC. It translates to CGARDTSGLYEQYF. The chain recombines TRBV20-1 with TRBJ2-7; TRBD2 agrees at 8 bases. There are 14 residues in the CDR3. Germline V gene data show CDR1 as DFQATT and CDR2 as SNEGSKA (reference sequence).

Remarks on this clonotype: With a much larger clone just one base away, this may be a read error. In this CDR3 the conserved last residue, phenylalanine or tryptophan, is missing, so a read error is likely. V usage is TRBV7-2 and J usage is TRBJ2-1; possible D gene TRBD1, 6 bases. Germline CDR1 and CDR2: SGHTA and FQGNSA. CDR3 length equals 15 residues. V lost 5 bases to trimming and J lost 4 bases, with 15 bases between them. The CDR3 region is CASSPVEGDYNEQFL. The CDR3 DNA reads TGTGCCAGCAGCCCCGTAGAGGGGGATTACAATGAGCAGTTCCTC.

CDR3 DNA: TGCAGTGCTAGGGGGGAGGGGAGCTACACCTTC. This encodes CSARGEGSYTF. This chain uses TRBV20-1 with TRBJ1-2; a weak D match, TRBD1 (5 bases). In germline, CDR1 is DFQATT, CDR2 SNEGSKA (reference sequence). Trimming removed 3 bases from V and 9 bases from J, with 11 bases in between. There are 11 residues in the CDR3.

The chain joins TRBV9 to TRBJ1-6; D remains ambiguous. There are 18 residues in the CDR3. Germline V lookup: CDR1 SGDLS, CDR2 YYNGEE. Trimming pared 0 bases from V and 2 bases from J, leaving 15 bases between. DNA of the CDR3: TGTGCCAGCAGCGTAGCCCTCGACCCGGGTGCCTATAATTCACCCCTCCACTTT. It codes for CASSVALDPGAYNSPLHF.

This clonotype has at least ten counts. The rearrangement links TRBV5-1 to TRBJ1-5; 9 bases are shared with TRBD1. V shed 0 bases and J 1 base; nucleotides not matched to a gene: 2. This CDR3 comprises 16 residues. From germline, CDR1 is SGHRS and CDR2 YFSETQ. CDR3 in amino acids: CASSLGDRESNQPQHF. The CDR3 DNA is TGCGCCAGCAGCTTGGGGGACAGGGAAAGCAATCAGCCCCAGCATTTT.

This clonotype was detected ten times or more. The chain joins TRBV7-9 to TRBJ2-1, with D maybe TRBD2 (7 bases). Trimming removed 1 base from V and 7 bases from J, with 14 bases in between. Germline V CDR1 and CDR2: SEHNR, FQNEAQ (reference sequence). The length of the CDR3 is 15 residues. The chain's CDR3 is CASSLGGGDGNEQFF. In DNA form, the CDR3 reads TGTGCCAGCAGCTTAGGGGGGGGCGATGGGAATGAGCAGTTCTTC.

This sequence joins TRBV7-2 and TRBJ2-3, with a possible D match to TRBD2 (5 bases). The ends were cut back, 5 bases at V and 4 bases at J, with 10 bases in the middle. This CDR3 comprises 13 residues. CDR1 and CDR2 (germline): SGHTA, FQGNSA. CDR3 region: CASSPSMADTQYF. Written as DNA, the CDR3 is TGTGCCAGCAGCCCTAGCATGGCAGATACGCAGTATTTT.

V and J are TRBV27 and TRBJ2-7; D perhaps matches TRBD1 (5 bases). CDR1 MNHEY and CDR2 SMNVEV come from the germline V gene (reference sequence). The CDR3 has 15 amino acids. The germline V and J ends were trimmed by 0 bases and 5 bases, with 14 bases remaining between them. The CDR3 bases are TGTGCCAGCAGTTTATCGTCCCAGGGCGGCGACGAGCAGTACTTC. Translation gives CASSLSSQGGDEQYF.

The table lists this clonotype with a few counts. In DNA, the CDR3 is TGTGCCAGCAGCCCGACAGAGGCGAACACCGGGGAGCTGTTTTTT. Translating gives CASSPTEANTGELFF. V and J are TRBV6-5 and TRBJ2-2, with a weak D call TRBD1 (5 bases). The V end lost 6 bases, the J end lost 0 bases, and 11 bases lay between the germline ends. The CDR3 is 15 residues long. Germline CDR1 MNHEY, CDR2 SVGAGI.

In this sample, this clonotype turned up many times. A read error may account for a junction end that differs from germline. V gene TRBV7-7 combines with J gene TRBJ2-1, with 10 bases that match TRBD2. This CDR3 has 17 amino acids. CDR1 and CDR2 from the germline V gene are SSHAT and FNYEAQ (reference sequence). CDR3 bases: TGTGCTAGCAGCCCCCCGGCTAGCGGGAGCTCCTACAATGAGCAGTTCTTC. Its translation: CASSPPASGSSYNEQFF.

This clonotype showed up many times. J is TRBJ2-7 and V is TRBV5-1, with D perhaps TRBD1 (6 bases). Trimming left V 4 bases short and J 1 base short, with 12 bases between. The CDR3 sequence is 14 residues long. Germline CDR1 reads SGHRS; CDR2 reads YFSETQ. The CDR3: CASSPRQESYEQYF. Here the CDR3 DNA reads TGCGCCAGCAGCCCCCGACAGGAATCCTACGAGCAGTACTTC.

Remarks on this clonotype: The junction does not match germline at one end; this may be a read error. The chain is built from TRBV20-1 and TRBJ2-7; 9 bases are shared with TRBD2. The CDR3 has 16 residues. The V gene's germline CDR1 is DFQATT and CDR2 SNEGSKA (reference sequence). The CDR3 DNA follows: TGTGCCAGCAGCCGCCATGCGGGGGGGCGTTCGTACGAGCAGTACTTC. Encoded protein: CASSRHAGGRSYEQYF.

The sample holds many counts of this clonotype. J is TRBJ1-2 and V is TRBV20-1; D is undetermined. The CDR3 length is 13 residues. V was trimmed by 0 bases and J by 1 base, leaving 6 bases between them. Germline-derived CDR1 and CDR2 are DFQATT and SNEGSKA (reference sequence). Here the CDR3 reads CSAREVDNYGYTF. The DNA of the CDR3 is TGCAGTGCTAGAGAAGTAGATAACTATGGCTACACCTTC.

V is TRBV28 and J is TRBJ2-2; the match to TRBD1 covers 7 bases. CDR3 length: 17 residues. With V trimmed by 7 bases and J by 0 bases, 11 bases remained unmatched. Looked up from germline, CDR1 is MDHEN and CDR2 is SYDVKM. CDR3 coding DNA: TGTGCCAGCACCCCCTCGGACAGGACTGCGAACACCGGGGAGCTGTTTTTT. This encodes CASTPSDRTANTGELFF.

Concerning this clonotype: The conserved phenylalanine or tryptophan normally closing the CDR3 is absent here, so this likely arose from a read error. The chain employs TRBV30 and TRBJ2-7; 11 bases map to TRBD1. From germline, CDR1 is GTSNPN and CDR2 SVGIG (reference sequence). CDR3 length equals 16 residues. Unmatched junction bases numbered 11, after V lost 2 bases and J lost 5 bases. DNA for the CDR3: TGTGCCTGGAGTCAAGGGACAGGGGGGTTAAACGACGAGCAGTACCTC. It is translated as CAWSQGTGGLNDEQYL.

This clonotype was observed a single time. The J gene is TRBJ2-7, the V gene TRBV20-1; possible D gene TRBD1, 6 bases. This CDR3 is 11 amino acids long. Germline V gene sequence: CDR1 DFQATT, CDR2 SNEGSKA (reference sequence). CDR3 DNA sequence: TGCAGCGTGGACAGCGGCTACGAGCAGTACTTC. Its translation is CSVDSGYEQYF.

The chain uses TRBV4-3 and TRBJ1-1; 8 positions match TRBD1. CDR3 length: 15 residues. Germline CDR1 and CDR2: LGHNA and YSLEER. The ends lost 0 bases at V and 5 bases at J; junction bases unmatched: 5. The CDR3 loop is CASSQEAGGRTEAFF. DNA of the CDR3: TGCGCCAGCAGCCAAGAGGCAGGGGGCAGAACTGAAGCTTTCTTT.

The sample holds many counts of this clonotype. V gene TRBV2 combines with J gene TRBJ2-1; D is unresolved. V gave up 3 bases and J gave up 0 bases, with 15 bases separating them. CDR1 and CDR2 (germline): SNHLY, FYNNEI. The CDR3 totals 17 residues. The CDR3: CASSEGSTLSSYNEQFF. The CDR3 DNA reads TGTGCCAGCAGTGAGGGATCGACTTTGAGCTCCTACAATGAGCAGTTCTTC.

This chain links TRBV2 with TRBJ1-5; D gene ambiguous. V lost 6 bases, J lost 4 bases, and 10 bases lay in between. The germline V gene has CDR1 SNHLY and CDR2 FYNNEI. This CDR3 has 13 amino acids. The CDR3 DNA follows: TGTGCCAGCAGGGTACGGGAGAATCAGCCCCAGCATTTT. This codes for CASRVRENQPQHF.

This clonotype was seen many times. This sequence joins TRBV5-6 and TRBJ2-5; 8 positions agree with TRBD1. Germline lookup yields CDR1 SGHDT and CDR2 YYEEEE. The CDR3 consists of 13 residues. The V gene end was trimmed by 5 bases and the J gene end by 2 bases; junction bases not matched to a gene: 2. The CDR3 coding sequence is TGTGCCAGCAGGCGGACAGGGCAAGAGACCCAGTACTTC. Its protein product is CASRRTGQETQYF.

This chain joins TRBV10-3 and TRBJ1-2; TRBD1 agrees at 7 bases. The V gene end was trimmed by 0 bases and the J gene end by 3 bases; junction bases not matched to a gene: 4. The germline V gene encodes CDR1 ENHRY and CDR2 SYGVKD. CDR3 length equals 15 residues. CDR3 nucleotides: TGTGCCATCAGTGAGTCGGGAGGGGGCGACTATGGCTACACCTTC. Translation: CAISESGGGDYGYTF.

The table lists this clonotype with a few counts. CDR3 sequence reads: CASSLKGDRRQYF. The CDR3 DNA is TGTGCCAGCAGCTTAAAGGGGGACAGAAGGCAGTACTTC. V is TRBV7-3 and J is TRBJ2-7, with 7 positions matching TRBD1. The CDR3 extends over 13 amino acids. V gave up 1 base and J gave up 9 bases; unmatched junction bases: 6. Germline CDR1 SGHTA, CDR2 FQGTGA.

This clonotype is a singleton in its sample. The CDR3 DNA follows: TGCAGTGCTAGACGGACAAGTAACACTGAAGCTTTCTTT. It codes for CSARRTSNTEAFF. V and J are TRBV20-1 and TRBJ1-1; the D gene is possibly TRBD1 (5 bases). Germline loops: CDR1 DFQATT, CDR2 SNEGSKA (reference sequence). This CDR3 contains 13 residues. V lost 2 bases and J lost 2, with 9 bases in between.